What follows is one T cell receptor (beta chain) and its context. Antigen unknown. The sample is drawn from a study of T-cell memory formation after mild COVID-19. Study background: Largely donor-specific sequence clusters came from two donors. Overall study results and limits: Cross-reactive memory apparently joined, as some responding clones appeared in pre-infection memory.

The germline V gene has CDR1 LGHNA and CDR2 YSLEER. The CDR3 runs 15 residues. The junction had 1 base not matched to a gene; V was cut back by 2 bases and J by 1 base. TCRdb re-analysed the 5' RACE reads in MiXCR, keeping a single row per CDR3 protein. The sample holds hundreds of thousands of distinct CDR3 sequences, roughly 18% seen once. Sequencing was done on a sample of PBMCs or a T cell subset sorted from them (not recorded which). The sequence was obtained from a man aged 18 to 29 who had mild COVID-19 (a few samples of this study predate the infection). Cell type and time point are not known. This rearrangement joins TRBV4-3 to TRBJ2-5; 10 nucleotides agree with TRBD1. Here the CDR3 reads CASSQRTGGQETQYF. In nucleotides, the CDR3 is TGCGCCAGCAGCCAACGGACAGGGGGCCAAGAGACCCAGTACTTC.